This TCR beta chain was sequenced for a study of T cells in Graves' hyperthyroidism and ophthalmopathy. This clonotype has only one observation. It was RNA transcripts that yielded the amplified TCR beta CDR3 regions. A first-round RT-PCR of the TCR CDR3 used the HTBI primer set. TCRdb passed the multiplex PCR reads through MiXCR, listing each CDR3 protein once. The sample shows hundreds of thousands of distinct CDR3 sequences, under 25% of them seen only once. This clonotype was obtained from a man aged 25-40 years with Graves' ophthalmopathy. The sample taken for sequencing was blood.

The CDR3 loop reads CASTSVTLSTDTQYF. Written as DNA, the CDR3 is TGTGCCAGCACTAGTGTCACCCTTAGCACAGATACGCAGTATTTT. V is TRBV28 and J is TRBJ2-3, with unresolved D. Trimming shortened V by 7 bases and J by 0 bases, and 14 bases separated the two germline ends. The CDR3 is 15 residues long. CDR1 MDHEN and CDR2 SYDVKM come from the germline V gene.